Included here is one T cell receptor (beta chain) sequence, with context. This sample is part of a study of technical replicates of blood from four donors. Measured with immunoSEQ multiplex PCR; TCRdb has only the in-frame clones, and not every one. The table shows 70,000 or so clones, with roughly 90% occurring only once. V was shortened by 3 bases and J by 2 bases, with 14 bases between the two germline ends. The CDR3 sequence is 16 residues long. Per the germline V gene, CDR1 is SGDLS and CDR2 is YYNGEE. This TCR came from a human donor in good health. The sequenced sample consisted of T cells isolated from PBMCs. This chain joins TRBV9 and TRBJ2-2; a weak D match, TRBD1 (5 bases). The CDR3 nucleotides are TGTGCCAGCAGCGCCAGGGTTGGAGAAAACACCGGGGAGCTGTTTTTT. This gives the protein CASSARVGENTGELFF.